The 20 T cell receptor beta chains below come from one sample, sequenced in a study of regulatory T cells in long-lasting Graves disease. Documented time point: persistent/refractory GD, antithyroid drugs over 5 years with positive TRAb. The TCR library used RNA extracted from PBMCs. Through Arm-PCR of CDR3 regions and iRepertoire HTBI primers, TCR beta libraries were built. TCRdb recomputed calls from the multiplex PCR reads with MiXCR, one row per CDR3 protein. The data contain about 310,000 distinct CDR3 sequences, roughly a fifth of them singletons. This material consisted of peripheral blood mononuclear cells (PBMCs), taken when the disease was refractory, from a patient treated with antithyroid drugs. The receptors derive from a female donor with Graves disease.

This clonotype was seen more than once but under ten times. J is TRBJ2-4 and V is TRBV5-1; a possible D gene is TRBD1 (5 bases). The CDR3 is 15 amino acids. V was shortened by 0 bases and J by 15 bases, with 22 bases between the two germline ends. The V gene's germline CDR1 is SGHRS and CDR2 YFSETQ. In DNA, the CDR3 is TGCGCCAGCAGCTTGGAAACGGATGGGGCAGTCGGACGGTACTTC. Its protein is CASSLETDGAVGRYF.

This clonotype showed up just a few times. The gene calls are TRBV19 and TRBJ2-5, with 10 bases lining up with TRBD1. Trimming cost V 0 bases and J 5 bases; bases outside gene matches: 6. The length of the CDR3 is 16 residues. Germline V gives CDR1 LNHDA, CDR2 SQIVND (reference sequence). The CDR3: CASSIDLGTGDETQYF. DNA of the CDR3: TGTGCCAGTAGTATAGATCTAGGGACAGGGGATGAGACCCAGTACTTC.

The chain uses TRBV5-1 and TRBJ2-3, with 11 positions matching TRBD2. V shed 6 bases and J 6 bases; nucleotides not matched to a gene: 6. The germline V gene has CDR1 SGHRS and CDR2 YFSETQ. The length of the CDR3 is 14 residues. The CDR3 sequence: CASKTSGVWDTQYF. Here the CDR3 DNA reads TGCGCCAGCAAGACTAGCGGGGTTTGGGATACGCAGTATTTT.

This clonotype was seen at least ten times. This rearrangement joins TRBV28 to TRBJ2-2; unclear D gene. CDR3 size: 18 residues. Germline CDR1 reads MDHEN; CDR2 reads SYDVKM. Trimming removed 5 bases from V and 5 bases from J, with 24 bases in between. For the CDR3, the DNA is TGTGCCAGCAGTAAAGTTACTTATAGTCGGCTTTGGACCGGGGAGCTGTTTTTT. Translating gives CASSKVTYSRLWTGELFF.

This clonotype was counted a few times. The chain is built from TRBV7-2 and TRBJ2-7, with 9 bases lining up with TRBD2. CDR3 size: 16 residues. Trimming removed 4 bases from V and 3 bases from J; junction bases left unmatched: 10. From germline, CDR1 is SGHTA and CDR2 FQGNSA. In nucleotides, the CDR3 is TGTGCCAGCAGCTCCGGGGTAGCGGGAGTGGTCTACGAGCAGTACTTC. This codes for CASSSGVAGVVYEQYF.

This clonotype was observed at least ten times. The rearrangement joins TRBV12-3 or TRBV12-4 to TRBJ2-5, with 12 bases lining up with TRBD2. V was clipped by 6 bases and J by 2 bases; unmatched bases: 7. The CDR3 contains 16 residues. The CDR3 DNA is TGTGCCAGCAGGGCTAGCGGGGGGGGAGGGCAAGAGACCCAGTACTTC. Translating it yields CASRASGGGGQETQYF.

The chain couples TRBV20-1 to TRBJ1-6, with unresolved D. V was trimmed by 4 bases and J by 4 bases, leaving 14 bases between them. CDR1 DFQATT and CDR2 SNEGSKA come from the germline V gene (reference sequence). CDR3 length: 15 residues. This CDR3 reads CSANEWGFYNSPLHF. CDR3 sequence (DNA): TGCAGTGCTAACGAATGGGGTTTTTATAATTCACCCCTCCACTTT.

This clonotype was observed many times. The chain carries TRBV28 and TRBJ2-2; D not certain. V was trimmed by 6 bases and J by 4 bases, leaving 6 bases between them. The germline gives CDR1 MDHEN, CDR2 SYDVKM. The CDR3 consists of 12 residues. The CDR3: CASSDITGELFF. The CDR3 DNA sequence: TGTGCCAGCAGCGATATCACCGGGGAGCTGTTTTTT.

This clonotype was counted between two and nine times. The rearrangement links TRBV4-1 to TRBJ1-5, with 8 bases aligning to TRBD1. Per germline, CDR1 MGHRA and CDR2 YSYEKL. V dropped 1 base and J dropped 4; count of bases not matched to a gene: 12. The CDR3 consists of 18 residues. The CDR3 nucleotides are TGCGCCAGCAGCCAAGGAATTCCGGGACAGGCGACGAATCAGCCCCAGCATTTT. Its translation is CASSQGIPGQATNQPQHF.

This clonotype was found a few times. This chain uses TRBV19 with TRBJ1-4, with D possibly TRBD1 on 5 matching bases. The CDR3 is 15 residues long. Germline V gene data show CDR1 as LNHDA and CDR2 as SQIVND (reference sequence). Trimming took off 3 bases at V and 3 bases at J, with 11 bases between the two ends. Here the CDR3 reads CASSITGGSNEKLFF. The CDR3 DNA follows: TGTGCCAGTAGTATCACAGGCGGCTCTAATGAAAAACTGTTTTTT.

Comments on this clonotype: A much larger clone lies a single base off, so this may be a read error. No conserved phenylalanine or tryptophan ends this CDR3, so it is likely a read error. The chain uses TRBV7-2 and TRBJ2-5, with 9 positions matching TRBD2. Unmatched junction bases numbered 7, after V lost 3 bases and J lost 5 bases. Germline CDR1 is SGHTA and CDR2 is FQGNSA. The CDR3 runs to 15 residues. The CDR3 DNA follows: TGTGCCAGCAGCTTTATTAGCGGGAGTCCTGAGACCCAGTACCTC. It encodes CASSFISGSPETQYL.

This clonotype came up a few times. The V call is TRBV30, the J call TRBJ1-4; D is undetermined. The CDR3 loop spans 12 amino acids. Between the trimmed V and J ends, which lost 4 bases and 7 bases, there was a span of 10 bases. The V gene's germline CDR1 is GTSNPN and CDR2 SVGIG (reference sequence). The CDR3 bases are TGTGCCTGGAATAGGGCGGGTGAAAAACTGTTTTTT. Translation: CAWNRAGEKLFF.

J is TRBJ1-4 and V is TRBV4-1; TRBD1 matches 9 bases. J gave up 2 bases and V 5 bases, and 3 bases lay outside the gene matches. The germline CDR1 and CDR2 sequences are MGHRA and YSYEKL. CDR3 length equals 15 residues. The DNA for the CDR3 is TGCGCCAGCAGCTACGGGACAGGGACTAATGAAAAACTGTTTTTT. This codes for CASSYGTGTNEKLFF.

The rearrangement links TRBV10-3 to TRBJ2-1; 12 bases align to TRBD2. After removal of 6 bases from V and 8 bases from J, the junction contained 5 bases not matched to a gene. From germline, CDR1 is ENHRY and CDR2 SYGVKD. The CDR3 consists of 14 residues. This CDR3 reads CAIRPTSGSDEQFF. CDR3 nucleotide sequence: TGTGCCATCAGACCGACTAGCGGGAGCGATGAGCAGTTCTTC.

A single count supports this clonotype. J is TRBJ1-6 and V is TRBV12-3 or TRBV12-4; possibly TRBD1 for D (5 bases). The V and J ends lost 6 bases and 0 bases respectively, with 21 bases between them. This CDR3 comprises 19 residues. The CDR3 loop reads CASSEGTGLLGSYNSPLHF. The CDR3 nucleotides are TGTGCCAGCAGCGAAGGGACCGGCTTGCTGGGCTCCTATAATTCACCCCTCCACTTT.

This clonotype was counted at least ten times. J is TRBJ1-2 and V is TRBV30, with D possibly being TRBD1 (6 bases). Germline V lookup: CDR1 GTSNPN, CDR2 SVGIG (reference sequence). The CDR3 has 12 amino acids. The CDR3 protein is CGGQRNNYGYTF. In nucleotides, the CDR3 is TGTGGCGGACAGCGTAACAACTATGGCTACACCTTC.

The rearrangement links TRBV20-1 to TRBJ2-7; D perhaps matches TRBD2 (5 bases). Germline V gene sequence: CDR1 DFQATT, CDR2 SNEGSKA (reference sequence). V lost 2 bases, J lost 4 bases, and 15 bases lay in between. The CDR3 loop spans 14 amino acids. The CDR3 region is CSARPLLALYEQYF. CDR3 DNA: TGCAGTGCTAGACCTCTTCTAGCTCTGTACGAGCAGTACTTC.

This clonotype appeared a few times. The chain uses TRBV29-1 and TRBJ2-7; D is unclear. The germline V gene has CDR1 SQVTM and CDR2 ANQGSEA. V was clipped by 8 bases and J by 4 bases, with 18 bases between them. The CDR3 spans 13 residues. This chain's CDR3 is CSMKVEIEYEQYF. CDR3 sequence (DNA): TGCAGCATGAAAGTAGAAATAGAGTACGAGCAGTACTTC.

The rearrangement uses TRBV6-1 and TRBJ1-5, with TRBD1 as a possible D gene (6 bases). Germline CDR1 reads MNHNS; CDR2 reads SASEGT. Trimming took 6 bases from V and 6 from J, leaving 18 bases between them. The CDR3 has 15 residues. CDR3 in amino acids: CASSPWGGGFQPQHF. The CDR3 DNA follows: TGTGCCAGCAGCCCCTGGGGTGGGGGCTTTCAGCCCCAGCATTTT.

This clonotype was counted a few times. The genes are TRBV29-1 and TRBJ2-5; D is perhaps TRBD1 (5 bases). Germline-derived CDR1 and CDR2 are SQVTM and ANQGSEA. CDR3 size: 12 residues. The V end was cut by 7 bases, the J end by 5 bases, with 14 bases between. The CDR3 sequence: CSGEGDQETQYF. CDR3 nucleotide sequence: TGCAGCGGGGAAGGGGATCAGGAGACCCAGTACTTC.